This TCR beta chain was recovered during a study of cytomegalovirus exposure and HLA in healthy donors. This CDR3 is 16 amino acids long. Germline V gives CDR1 SGHNT, CDR2 YYREEE (reference sequence). V was clipped by 0 bases and J by 1 base, with 13 bases between them. The PCR was carried out with 60 Vbeta primers and 13 Jbeta primers. Sequencing used immunoSEQ multiplex PCR; TCRdb keeps in-frame clones, though not all of them. The sample records around 150,000 clones, around 80% being singletons. The TCR originated in a girl aged 10-17 years in good health and CMV-seropositive. V is TRBV5-4 and J is TRBJ2-5; TRBD1 is a possible D gene (6 bases). Material for sequencing was PBMCs. DNA for the CDR3: TGTGCCAGCAGCTTGGCCCCCGCAGGGGCCCAAGAGACCCAGTACTTC. This sequence encodes CASSLAPAGAQETQYF.